The next 12 T cell receptor beta chains were all read from a single sample in a study of blood T cells in healthy people across ages. Sample-barcoded 5' priming and a J-beta primer mix drove a second PCR of about 6 to 11 cycles. MiXCR was run by TCRdb on the 5' RACE reads, yielding one entry per CDR3 protein. The table includes some 640,000 distinct CDR3 sequences, about 30% detected once. Sequencing was carried out using blood. Source of these receptors: a woman aged 80 or older in good health.

V is TRBV28 and J is TRBJ1-2; the D gene is possibly TRBD1 (5 bases). Germline assignment: CDR1 MDHEN and CDR2 SYDVKM. Trimming stripped 10 bases from V and 5 bases from J, with 20 bases between. The CDR3 has 14 amino acids. The CDR3 loop is CATTPAGLAYGYTF. The CDR3 DNA reads as TGTGCCACCACCCCGGCAGGGTTGGCATATGGCTACACCTTC.

Turning to this clonotype: This may arise from a read error, as a much more abundant clone is one base away. The J gene is TRBJ2-5, the V gene TRBV5-6; D call uncertain. CDR1 SGHDT and CDR2 YYEEEE come from the germline V gene. The CDR3 is 14 residues long. V was clipped by 1 base and J by 11 bases, with 18 bases between them. The CDR3 DNA is TGTGCCAGCAGCTTGTTCCGACACTACAATGAGCAGTACTTC. Protein product: CASSLFRHYNEQYF.

This clonotype was seen many times. The J gene is TRBJ2-7, the V gene TRBV25-1; a weak D match, TRBD1 (6 bases). CDR1 and CDR2 (germline): MGHDK, SYGVNS. There are 14 residues in the CDR3. Trimming pared 4 bases from V and 4 bases from J, leaving 14 bases between. The CDR3 nucleotides are TGTGCCAGCAGTGCGGGACACGGCGGGTACGAGCAGTACTTC. It is translated as CASSAGHGGYEQYF.

This clonotype was seen many times. The chain is built from TRBV29-1 and TRBJ2-1; possible D gene TRBD1, 7 bases. This CDR3 comprises 13 residues. Trimming pared 4 bases from V and 7 bases from J, leaving 14 bases between. CDR1 SQVTM and CDR2 ANQGSEA come from the germline V gene. CDR3 DNA: TGCAGCGTTGGGCAGGGGGGCAGAAATGAGCAGTTCTTC. Protein sequence: CSVGQGGRNEQFF.

This clonotype was seen a single time. Mismatch with germline at one junction end may stem from a read error. The V gene is TRBV7-6, the J gene TRBJ1-6; D is uncertain. The CDR3 loop spans 15 amino acids. In germline, CDR1 is SGHVS, CDR2 FNYEAQ. The CDR3 DNA follows: TGTGTCAGCAGCTTAGAAGGCTCCTATAATTCACCCCTCCACTTT. Its protein is CVSSLEGSYNSPLHF.

The V and J genes are TRBV18 and TRBJ1-1; possible D gene TRBD1, 5 bases. Germline lookup yields CDR1 KGHSH and CDR2 LQKENI. The CDR3 spans 16 residues. Trimming removed 3 bases from V and 0 bases from J, with 14 bases in between. The chain's CDR3 is CASSPLGAPVNTEAFF. DNA of the CDR3: TGTGCCAGCTCACCTTTAGGGGCCCCGGTGAACACTGAAGCTTTCTTT.

This clonotype was observed at least ten times. The V and J genes are TRBV20-1 and TRBJ2-5; the match to TRBD2 covers 9 bases. The CDR3 sequence is 16 residues long. The V gene end was trimmed by 0 bases and the J gene end by 2 bases; junction bases not matched to a gene: 7. CDR1 DFQATT and CDR2 SNEGSKA come from the germline V gene (reference sequence). CDR3 nucleotides: TGCAGTGCTAGAGATGTTCTAGCGGGGTATCAAGAGACCCAGTACTTC. Its protein product is CSARDVLAGYQETQYF.

As regards this clonotype: A read error may be the cause here, since a much bigger clone is one base away. The chain recombines TRBV3-1 with TRBJ2-1; D possibly corresponds to TRBD1 (6 bases). Trimming left V 1 base short and J 2 bases short, with 12 bases between. This CDR3 has 16 residues. Germline loops: CDR1 LGHDT, CDR2 YNNKEL (reference sequence). The DNA of the CDR3 is TGTGCCAGCAGCCAAGGTGGACAGAGCCCCTACAATGAGCAGTTCTTC. Residues: CASSQGGQSPYNEQFF.

V usage is TRBV7-6 and J usage is TRBJ1-1; unclear D gene. This CDR3 contains 16 residues. V lost 3 bases to trimming and J lost 0 bases, with 14 bases between them. Germline V gene lookup returns CDR1 SGHVS and CDR2 FNYEAQ. In DNA form, the CDR3 reads TGTGCCAGCAGCTTGTCGTACGGTACCATGAACACTGAAGCTTTCTTT. Translated: CASSLSYGTMNTEAFF.

This clonotype was observed a handful of times. This chain connects TRBV12-3 or TRBV12-4 to TRBJ1-5; weak D call: TRBD1 (5 bases). This CDR3 has 13 residues. V lost 8 bases to trimming and J lost 1 base, with 9 bases between them. CDR3 in amino acids: CASGGSSNQPQHF. CDR3 DNA: TGTGCCAGCGGGGGGTCGAGCAATCAGCCCCAGCATTTT.

This clonotype was counted between two and nine times. The chain joins TRBV28 to TRBJ2-7, with D maybe TRBD2 (6 bases). This CDR3 is 13 amino acids long. Germline CDR1 reads MDHEN; CDR2 reads SYDVKM. V was pared by 5 bases and J by 3 bases, with 11 bases between. The CDR3 DNA reads TGTGCCAGCAGTATGGGACTGCACTACGAGCAGTACTTC. Protein product: CASSMGLHYEQYF.

The chain is built from TRBV7-2 and TRBJ2-3; a weak D match, TRBD1 (6 bases). The V end lost 0 bases, the J end lost 8 bases, and 9 bases lay between the germline ends. CDR3 length: 13 amino acids. CDR1 and CDR2 (germline): SGHTA, FQGNSA. CDR3 in amino acids: CASSLAARGTQYF. The DNA for the CDR3 is TGTGCCAGCAGCTTAGCGGCCAGGGGTACGCAGTATTTT.